This T cell receptor (beta chain) stems from a study of blood T cell repertoires in COVID-19. Study-level information: The analysed material was cDNA or gDNA that came from T cells, B-cell-depleted T cells, or PBMCs.

This table comes from immunoSEQ multiplex PCR, and its TCRdb copy is limited to in-frame clones, with some not included. The sample has about 360,000 clones; around 90% are singletons. This CDR3 contains 16 residues. Germline lookup yields CDR1 SGHNT and CDR2 YYREEE (reference sequence). With 4 bases clipped from V and 5 bases from J, the junction kept 11 bases outside the gene matches. This clone was seen only once. The sample was PBMCs or T cells enriched from blood (not recorded which). This receptor was identified in a woman between 40 and 55 years old with acute COVID-19. This chain joins TRBV5-4 and TRBJ2-2; 7 bases line up with TRBD2. Here the CDR3 reads CASSSKTSRGTGELFF. The CDR3 coding sequence is TGTGCCAGCAGCAGTAAGACTAGCCGGGGAACCGGGGAGCTGTTTTTT.